This T cell receptor (beta chain) comes out of a study of cytomegalovirus exposure and HLA in healthy donors. 13 Jbeta primers and 60 Vbeta primers were used for the PCR. Profiled with immunoSEQ multiplex PCR; TCRdb holds only in-frame clones, not every one. The sample has 150,000 or so clones; roughly 80% are singletons. Trimming pared 6 bases from V and 1 base from J, leaving 11 bases between. CDR3 size: 14 residues. CDR1 is SNHLY, CDR2 FYNNEI, per germline. This sequence joins TRBV2 and TRBJ2-3; D possibly corresponds to TRBD2 (5 bases). This TCR came from a man between 40 and 49 years old in good health and CMV-seronegative. Material for sequencing was PBMCs. The CDR3, as DNA: TGTGCCAGCAGGTCGGGAAGCGGCACAGATACGCAGTATTTT. This encodes CASRSGSGTDTQYF.